What follows describes a single T cell receptor beta chain. The antigen is not known. For sequencing, patients were chosen who had shown expansion of CD8+CD57+ cells by flow cytometry. This record belongs to a study of CD8+CD57+ T cells in acquired aplastic anemia. Study in general: Sorted CD4+ and CD8+ cells yielded 3.2 ug of DNA on average.

V was pared by 3 bases and J by 2 bases, with 10 bases between. Per the germline V gene, CDR1 is LNHDA and CDR2 is SQIVND (reference sequence). The CDR3 has 14 amino acids. TCR beta VDJ and CDR3 profiles were obtained from a genomic DNA template. TCRdb used MiXCR to reprocess the reads, holding one entry per CDR3 protein. The table lists hundreds of thousands of distinct CDR3 sequences, approximately 32% of them singletons. Whole-study findings and limits: A significant difference in CD8+ Simpson's diversity between patients and controls was not found. Fewer than 35 CD8+ CDR3 sequences occurred in both the patients and the controls.

Source material: sorted CD4+, CD8+, or CD8+CD57+ T cells (not recorded which) from PBMCs. The origin of this receptor is a human donor with aplastic anemia. This sequence joins TRBV19 and TRBJ2-5; D uncertain. The CDR3 spells CASSIGFAQETQYF. In DNA, the CDR3 is TGTGCCAGTAGTATCGGGTTCGCACAAGAGACCCAGTACTTC.